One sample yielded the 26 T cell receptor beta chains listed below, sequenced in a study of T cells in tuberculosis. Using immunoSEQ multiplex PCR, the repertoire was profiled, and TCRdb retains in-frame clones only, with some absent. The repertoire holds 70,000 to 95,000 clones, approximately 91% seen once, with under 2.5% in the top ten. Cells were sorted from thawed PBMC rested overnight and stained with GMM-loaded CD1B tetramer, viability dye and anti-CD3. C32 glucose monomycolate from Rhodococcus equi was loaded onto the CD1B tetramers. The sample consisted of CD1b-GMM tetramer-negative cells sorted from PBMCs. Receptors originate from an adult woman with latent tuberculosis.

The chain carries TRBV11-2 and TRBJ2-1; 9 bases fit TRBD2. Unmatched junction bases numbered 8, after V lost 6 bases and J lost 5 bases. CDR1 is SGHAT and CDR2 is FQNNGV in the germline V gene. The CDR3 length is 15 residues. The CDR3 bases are TGTGCCAGCAGGGTTAGCGGGGGCATCGACAATGAGCAGTTCTTC. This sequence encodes CASRVSGGIDNEQFF. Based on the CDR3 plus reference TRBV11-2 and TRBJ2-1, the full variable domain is EAGVAQSPRYKIIEKRQSVAFWCNPISGHATLYWYQQILGQGPKLLIQFQNNGVVDDSQLPKDRFSAERLKGVDSTLKIQPAKLEDSAVYLCASRVSGGIDNEQFFGPGTRLTVL.

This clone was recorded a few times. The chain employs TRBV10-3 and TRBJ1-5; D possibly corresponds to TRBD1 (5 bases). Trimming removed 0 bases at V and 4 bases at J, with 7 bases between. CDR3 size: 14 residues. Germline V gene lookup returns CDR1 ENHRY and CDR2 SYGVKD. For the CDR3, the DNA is TGTGCCATCAGTGAGTCAAAGGGGAATCAGCCCCAGCATTTT. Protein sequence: CAISESKGNQPQHF.

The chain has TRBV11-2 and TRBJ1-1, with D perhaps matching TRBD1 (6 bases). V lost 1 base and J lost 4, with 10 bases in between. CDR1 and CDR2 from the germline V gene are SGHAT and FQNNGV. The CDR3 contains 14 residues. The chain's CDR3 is CASSLVGQFTEAFF. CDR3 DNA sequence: TGTGCCAGCAGCTTAGTCGGACAGTTCACTGAAGCTTTCTTT.

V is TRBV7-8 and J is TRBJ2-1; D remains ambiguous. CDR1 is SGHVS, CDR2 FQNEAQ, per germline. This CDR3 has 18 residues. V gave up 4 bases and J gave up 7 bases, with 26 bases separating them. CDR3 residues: CASSSQLDRLSPLNEQFF. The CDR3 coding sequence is TGTGCCAGCAGCTCGCAACTTGACCGACTCAGTCCTCTGAATGAGCAGTTCTTC.

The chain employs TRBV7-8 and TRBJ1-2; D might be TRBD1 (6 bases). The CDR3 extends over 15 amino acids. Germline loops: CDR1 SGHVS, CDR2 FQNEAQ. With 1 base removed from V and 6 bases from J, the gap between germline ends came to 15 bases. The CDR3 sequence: CASSLGTVARHGYTF. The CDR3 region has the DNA TGTGCCAGCAGCTTAGGGACAGTCGCCCGCCATGGCTACACCTTC.

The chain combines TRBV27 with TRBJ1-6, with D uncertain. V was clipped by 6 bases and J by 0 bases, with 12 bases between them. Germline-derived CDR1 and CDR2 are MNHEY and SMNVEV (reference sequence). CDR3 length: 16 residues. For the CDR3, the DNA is TGTGCCAGCAGGAAGGAGGTTCGCTCCTATAATTCACCCCTCCACTTT. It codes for CASRKEVRSYNSPLHF.

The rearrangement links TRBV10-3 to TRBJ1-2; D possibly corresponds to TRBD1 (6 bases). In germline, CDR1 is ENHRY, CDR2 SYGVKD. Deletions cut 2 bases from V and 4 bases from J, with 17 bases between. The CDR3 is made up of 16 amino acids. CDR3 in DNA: TGTGCCATCAGTGAGGGGTACAGGGATTTTGGCTATGGCTACACCTTC. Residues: CAISEGYRDFGYGYTF.

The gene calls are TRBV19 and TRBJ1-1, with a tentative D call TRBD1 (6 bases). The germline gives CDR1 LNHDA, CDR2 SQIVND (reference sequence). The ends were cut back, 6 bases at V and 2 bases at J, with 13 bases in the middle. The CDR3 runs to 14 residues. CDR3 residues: CASSQGTPNTEAFF. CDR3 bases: TGTGCCAGTAGCCAAGGGACACCCAACACTGAAGCTTTCTTT. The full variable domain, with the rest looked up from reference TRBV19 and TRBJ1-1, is DGGITQSPKYLFRKEGQNVTLSCEQNLNHDAMYWYRQDPGQGLRLIYYSQIVNDFQKGDIAEGYSVSREKKESFPLTVTSAQKNPTAFYLCASSQGTPNTEAFFGQGTRLTVV.

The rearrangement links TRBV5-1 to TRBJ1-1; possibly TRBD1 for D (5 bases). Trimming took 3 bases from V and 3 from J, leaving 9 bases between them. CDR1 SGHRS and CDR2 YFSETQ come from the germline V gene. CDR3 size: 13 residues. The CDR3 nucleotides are TGCGCCAGCAGCTGGGGGACTGACACTGAAGCTTTCTTT. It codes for CASSWGTDTEAFF.

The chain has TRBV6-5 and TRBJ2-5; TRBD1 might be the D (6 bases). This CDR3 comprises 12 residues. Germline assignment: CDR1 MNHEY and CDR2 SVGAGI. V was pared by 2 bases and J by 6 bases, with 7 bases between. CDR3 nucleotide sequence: TGTGCCAGCAGTTACGGACAGCAGACCCAGTACTTC. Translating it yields CASSYGQQTQYF.

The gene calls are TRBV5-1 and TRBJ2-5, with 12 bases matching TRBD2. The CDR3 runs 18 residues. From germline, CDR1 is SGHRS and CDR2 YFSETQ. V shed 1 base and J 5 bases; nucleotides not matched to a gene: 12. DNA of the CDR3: TGCGCCAGCAGCTTGACCCCCGGACTAGCGGGGATCGGTGAGACCCAGTACTTC. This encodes CASSLTPGLAGIGETQYF.

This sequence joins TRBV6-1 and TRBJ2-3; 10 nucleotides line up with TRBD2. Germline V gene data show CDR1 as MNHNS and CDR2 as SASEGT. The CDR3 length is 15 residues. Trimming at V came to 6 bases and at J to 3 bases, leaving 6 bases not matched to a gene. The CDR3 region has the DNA TGTGCCAGCAGAAAGACTAGCGGGTGGACAGATACGCAGTATTTT. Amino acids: CASRKTSGWTDTQYF.

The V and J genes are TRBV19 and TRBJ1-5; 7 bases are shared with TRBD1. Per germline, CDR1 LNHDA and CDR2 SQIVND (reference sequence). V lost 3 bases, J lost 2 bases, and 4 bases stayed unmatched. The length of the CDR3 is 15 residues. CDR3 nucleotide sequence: TGTGCCAGTAGTATTTCAGGGGGGCGCAATCAGCCCCAGCATTTT. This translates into CASSISGGRNQPQHF.

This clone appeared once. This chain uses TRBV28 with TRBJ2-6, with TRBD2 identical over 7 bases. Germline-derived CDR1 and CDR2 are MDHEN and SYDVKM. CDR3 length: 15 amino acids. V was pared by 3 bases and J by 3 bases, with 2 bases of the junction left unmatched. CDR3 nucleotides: TGTGCCAGCAGTTTCGCGGGGGTTGGGGCCAACGTCCTGACTTTC. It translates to CASSFAGVGANVLTF.

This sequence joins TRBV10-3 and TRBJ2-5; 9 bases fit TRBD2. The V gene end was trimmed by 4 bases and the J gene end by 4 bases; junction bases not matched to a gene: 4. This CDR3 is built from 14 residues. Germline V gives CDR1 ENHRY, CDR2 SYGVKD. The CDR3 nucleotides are TGTGCCATCAGTGCCCTAGCGGGGCTAGAGACCCAGTACTTC. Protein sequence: CAISALAGLETQYF.

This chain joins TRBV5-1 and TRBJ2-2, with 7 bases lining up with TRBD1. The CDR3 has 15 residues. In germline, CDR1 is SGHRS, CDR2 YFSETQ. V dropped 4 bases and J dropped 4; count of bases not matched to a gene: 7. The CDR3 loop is CASSPRTGPTGELFF. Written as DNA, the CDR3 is TGCGCCAGCAGCCCCCGGACAGGCCCCACCGGGGAGCTGTTTTTT.

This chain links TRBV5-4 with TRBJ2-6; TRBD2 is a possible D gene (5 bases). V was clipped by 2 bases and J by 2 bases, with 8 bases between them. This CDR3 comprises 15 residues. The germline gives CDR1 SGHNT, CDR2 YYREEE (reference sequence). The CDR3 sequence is CASSFEGTGANVLTF. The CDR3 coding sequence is TGTGCCAGCAGCTTCGAGGGCACTGGGGCCAACGTCCTGACTTTC.

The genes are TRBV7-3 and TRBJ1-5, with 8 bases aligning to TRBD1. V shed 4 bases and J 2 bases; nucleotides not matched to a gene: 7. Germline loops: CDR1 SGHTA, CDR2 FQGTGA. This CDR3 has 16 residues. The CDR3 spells CASSYPTGAGNQPQHF. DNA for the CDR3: TGTGCCAGCAGCTACCCGACAGGGGCCGGCAATCAGCCCCAGCATTTT.

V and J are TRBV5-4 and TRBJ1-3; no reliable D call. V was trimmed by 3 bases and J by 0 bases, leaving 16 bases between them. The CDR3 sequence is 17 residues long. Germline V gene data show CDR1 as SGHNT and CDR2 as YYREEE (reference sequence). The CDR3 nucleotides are TGTGCCAGCAGCTCCCCTGCGGGCGGCGACTCTGGAAACACCATATATTTT. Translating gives CASSSPAGGDSGNTIYF.

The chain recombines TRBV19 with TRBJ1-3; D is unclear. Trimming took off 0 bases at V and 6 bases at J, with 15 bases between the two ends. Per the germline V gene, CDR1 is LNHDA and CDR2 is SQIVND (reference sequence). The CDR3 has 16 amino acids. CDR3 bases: TGTGCCAGTAGTATAGACCCAGGCTTGGGTTCAAACACCATATATTTT. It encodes CASSIDPGLGSNTIYF.

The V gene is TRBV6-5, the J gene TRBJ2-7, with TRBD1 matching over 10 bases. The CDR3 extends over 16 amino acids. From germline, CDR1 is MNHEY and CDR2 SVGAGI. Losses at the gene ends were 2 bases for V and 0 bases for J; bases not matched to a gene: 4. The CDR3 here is CASSYRRTGGSYEQYF. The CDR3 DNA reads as TGTGCCAGCAGTTACCGGAGGACAGGGGGCTCCTACGAGCAGTACTTC.

CDR3 protein: CASSLARGGRTNEQFF. In DNA form, the CDR3 reads TGTGCCAGCAGTTTGGCCCGGGGGGGAAGGACGAATGAGCAGTTCTTC. The V gene is TRBV27, the J gene TRBJ2-1; 8 bases are a match to TRBD2. Germline lookup yields CDR1 MNHEY and CDR2 SMNVEV (reference sequence). This CDR3 spans 16 amino acids. The J segment lost 7 bases and the V segment lost 3 bases, leaving 11 bases of the junction unmatched.

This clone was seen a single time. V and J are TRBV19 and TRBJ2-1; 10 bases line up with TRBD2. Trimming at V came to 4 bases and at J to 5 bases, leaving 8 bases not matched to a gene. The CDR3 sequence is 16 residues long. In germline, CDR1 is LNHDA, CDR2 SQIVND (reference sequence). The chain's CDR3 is CASSRTSGVWDNEQFF. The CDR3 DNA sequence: TGTGCCAGTAGTAGGACTAGCGGTGTTTGGGACAATGAGCAGTTCTTC.

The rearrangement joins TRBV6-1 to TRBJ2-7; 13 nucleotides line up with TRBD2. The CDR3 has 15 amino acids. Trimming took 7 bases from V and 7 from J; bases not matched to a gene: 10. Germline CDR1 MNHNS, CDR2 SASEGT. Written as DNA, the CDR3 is TGTGCCAGCACTATTGGGACTAGCGGGGCAGATGAGCAGTACGTC. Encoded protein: CASTIGTSGADEQYV.

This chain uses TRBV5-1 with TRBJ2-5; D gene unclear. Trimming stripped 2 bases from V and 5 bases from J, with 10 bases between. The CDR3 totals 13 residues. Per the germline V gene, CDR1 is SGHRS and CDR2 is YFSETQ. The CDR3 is CASSFSSLETQYF. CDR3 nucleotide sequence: TGCGCCAGCAGCTTTAGCTCGTTGGAGACCCAGTACTTC. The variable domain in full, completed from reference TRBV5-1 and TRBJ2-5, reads KAGVTQTPRYLIKTRGQQVTLSCSPISGHRSVSWYQQTPGQGLQFLFEYFSETQRNKGNFPGRFSGRQFSNSRSEMNVSTLELGDSALYLCASSFSSLETQYFGPGTRLLVL.

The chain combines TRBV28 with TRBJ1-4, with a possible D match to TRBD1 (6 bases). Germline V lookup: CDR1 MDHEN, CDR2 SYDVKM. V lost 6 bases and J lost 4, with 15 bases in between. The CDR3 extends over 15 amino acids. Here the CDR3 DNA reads TGTGCCAGCAGCTCCAGACAGGTTATTAATGAAAAACTGTTTTTT. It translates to CASSSRQVINEKLFF.